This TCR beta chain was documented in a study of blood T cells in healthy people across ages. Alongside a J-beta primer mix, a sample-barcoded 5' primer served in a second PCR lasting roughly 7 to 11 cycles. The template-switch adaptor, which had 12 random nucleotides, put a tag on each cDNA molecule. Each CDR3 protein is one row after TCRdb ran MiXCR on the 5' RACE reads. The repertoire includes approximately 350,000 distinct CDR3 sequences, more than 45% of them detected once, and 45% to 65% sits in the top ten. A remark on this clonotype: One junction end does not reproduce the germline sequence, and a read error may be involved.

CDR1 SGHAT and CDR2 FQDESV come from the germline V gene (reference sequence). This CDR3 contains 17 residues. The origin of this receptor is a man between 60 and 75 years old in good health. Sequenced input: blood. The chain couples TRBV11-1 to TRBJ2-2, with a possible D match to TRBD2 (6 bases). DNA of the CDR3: TGTGCCGGCAGCCCCGGGACTTGGGACCGGAACACCGGGGAGCTGTTTTTT. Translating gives CAGSPGTWDRNTGELFF.